This T cell receptor (beta chain) was sequenced during a study of OX40 agonist ivuxolimab in advanced cancers. The CDR3 runs to 14 residues. Trimming took 6 bases from V and 2 from J; bases not matched to a gene: 7. Per the germline V gene, CDR1 is ENHRY and CDR2 is SYGVKD. No patient had autoimmune disease or received systemic immunosuppression. Whole-study results and caveats: It was not determined which antigens were specifically recognized by the peripheral T cells that had undergone clonal expansion. CD8+ T cells (on average) carried more expanded clones than CD4+ T cells.

Data came from immunoSEQ multiplex PCR; TCRdb stores just in-frame clones and leaves some out. The sample yields tens of thousands of clones, around nine tenths seen once. Details on this clone: The antigen is not known.

The sequence came from an adult with an advanced solid tumor such as melanoma, head and neck, liver or kidney cancer. This chain links TRBV10-3 with TRBJ2-7, with TRBD1 identical over 7 bases. The sample was CD4+ or CD8+ T cells sorted from blood, taken in a trial of the OX40 agonist ivuxolimab. The DNA of the CDR3 is TGTGCCATCAGCCGGACAGGAACCACCTACGAGCAGTACTTC. Amino acids: CAISRTGTTYEQYF.